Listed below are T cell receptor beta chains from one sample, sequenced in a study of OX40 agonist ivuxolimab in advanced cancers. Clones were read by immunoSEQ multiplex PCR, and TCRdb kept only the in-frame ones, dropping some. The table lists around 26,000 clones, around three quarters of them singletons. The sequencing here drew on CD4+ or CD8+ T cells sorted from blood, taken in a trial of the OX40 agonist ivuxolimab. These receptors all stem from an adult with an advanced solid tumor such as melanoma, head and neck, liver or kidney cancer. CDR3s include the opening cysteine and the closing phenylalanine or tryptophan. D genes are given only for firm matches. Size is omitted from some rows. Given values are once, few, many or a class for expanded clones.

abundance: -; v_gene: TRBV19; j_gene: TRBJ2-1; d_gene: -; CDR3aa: CASSGLGDMIDNEQFF; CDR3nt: TGTGCCAGTAGTGGGTTAGGGGATATGATAGACAATGAGCAGTTCTTC
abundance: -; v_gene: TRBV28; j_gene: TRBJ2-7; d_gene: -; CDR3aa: CASSFVGEYEQYF; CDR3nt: TGTGCCAGCAGTTTCGTAGGGGAGTACGAGCAGTACTTC
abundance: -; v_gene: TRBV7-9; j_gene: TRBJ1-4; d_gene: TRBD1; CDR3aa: CASSRRTGQSEKLFF; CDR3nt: TGTGCCAGCAGCCGACGGACAGGACAGAGTGAAAAACTGTTTTTT
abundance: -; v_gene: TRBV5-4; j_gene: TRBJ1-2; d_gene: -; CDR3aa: CASSLPQANYGYTF; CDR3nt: TGTGCCAGCAGCCTCCCTCAAGCTAACTATGGCTACACCTTC
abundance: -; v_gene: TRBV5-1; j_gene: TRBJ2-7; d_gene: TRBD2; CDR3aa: CASSLITSGTYEQYF; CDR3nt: TGCGCCAGCAGCTTGATCACTAGCGGGACCTACGAGCAGTACTTC
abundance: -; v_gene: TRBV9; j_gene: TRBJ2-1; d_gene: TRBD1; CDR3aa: CASSVVWTGVNEQFF; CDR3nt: TGTGCCAGCAGCGTAGTCTGGACAGGGGTTAATGAGCAGTTCTTC
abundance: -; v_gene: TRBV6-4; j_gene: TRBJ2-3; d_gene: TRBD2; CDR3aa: CASSLAGGLTDTQYF; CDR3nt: TGTGCCAGCAGTTTAGCGGGGGGCCTCACAGATACGCAGTATTTT
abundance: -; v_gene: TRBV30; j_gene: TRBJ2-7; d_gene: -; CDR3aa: CAWSVLYGLTYYEQYF; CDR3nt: TGTGCCTGGAGTGTACTCTATGGCCTAACCTACTACGAGCAGTACTTC
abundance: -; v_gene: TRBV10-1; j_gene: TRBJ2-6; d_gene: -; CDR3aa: CASSESGANVLTF; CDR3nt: TGCGCCAGCAGCGAGTCTGGGGCCAACGTCCTGACTTTC
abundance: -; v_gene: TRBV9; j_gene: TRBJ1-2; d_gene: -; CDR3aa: CASSALQGVYGYTF; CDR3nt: TGTGCCAGCAGCGCCTTACAGGGAGTCTATGGCTACACCTTC
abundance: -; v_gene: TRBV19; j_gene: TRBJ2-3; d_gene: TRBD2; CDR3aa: CASRGLAGGPGTDTQYF; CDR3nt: TGTGCCAGTAGGGGACTAGCGGGGGGACCTGGCACAGATACGCAGTATTTT
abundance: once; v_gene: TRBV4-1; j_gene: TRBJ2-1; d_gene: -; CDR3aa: CASSQDSPELPPYNEQFF; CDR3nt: TGCGCCAGCAGCCAAGATTCCCCGGAACTGCCTCCCTACAATGAGCAGTTCTTC
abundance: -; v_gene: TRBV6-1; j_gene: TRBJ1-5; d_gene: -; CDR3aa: CASSEAAGGWSNQPQHF; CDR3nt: TGTGCCAGCAGTGAAGCCGCGGGGGGCTGGAGCAATCAGCCCCAGCATTTT
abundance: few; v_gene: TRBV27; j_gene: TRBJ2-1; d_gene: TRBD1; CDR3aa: CASSLSGTGGNEQFF; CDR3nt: TGTGCCAGCAGTTTATCCGGGACAGGGGGCAATGAGCAGTTCTTC
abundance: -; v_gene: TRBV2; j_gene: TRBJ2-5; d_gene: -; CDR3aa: CASSALTGTQETQYF; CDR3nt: TGTGCCAGCAGTGCCCTCACCGGGACACAAGAGACCCAGTACTTC
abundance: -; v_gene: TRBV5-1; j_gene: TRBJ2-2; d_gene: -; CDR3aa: CASSLGHVNTGELFF; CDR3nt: TGCGCCAGCAGCTTGGGGCACGTGAACACCGGGGAGCTGTTTTTT
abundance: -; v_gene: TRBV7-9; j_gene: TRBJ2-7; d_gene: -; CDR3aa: CASSLRTSSYEQYF; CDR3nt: TGTGCCAGCAGCTTAAGGACGTCGTCCTACGAGCAGTACTTC